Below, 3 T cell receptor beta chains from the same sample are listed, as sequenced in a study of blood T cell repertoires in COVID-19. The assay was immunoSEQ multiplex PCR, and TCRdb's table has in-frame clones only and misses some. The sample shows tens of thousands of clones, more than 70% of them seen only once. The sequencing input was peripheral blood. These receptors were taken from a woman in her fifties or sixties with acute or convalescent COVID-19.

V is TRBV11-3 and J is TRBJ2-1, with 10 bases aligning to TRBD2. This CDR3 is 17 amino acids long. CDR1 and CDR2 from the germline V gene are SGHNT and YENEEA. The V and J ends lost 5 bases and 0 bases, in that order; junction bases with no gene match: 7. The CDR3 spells CASSLRTSGSSYNEQFF. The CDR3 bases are TGTGCCAGCAGCCTTCGGACTAGCGGCAGCTCCTACAATGAGCAGTTCTTC.

The CDR3 sequence: CASSQGNSVETQYF. CDR3 bases: TGTGCCAGCAGCCAAGGAAATAGCGTCGAGACCCAGTACTTC. The V and J genes are TRBV3-1 (or the pseudogene TRBV3-2) and TRBJ2-5; D perhaps matches TRBD2 (5 bases). The length of the CDR3 is 14 residues. V lost 1 base to trimming and J lost 5 bases, with 11 bases between them. Germline V gene sequence: CDR1 LGHDT, CDR2 YNNKEL (reference sequence).

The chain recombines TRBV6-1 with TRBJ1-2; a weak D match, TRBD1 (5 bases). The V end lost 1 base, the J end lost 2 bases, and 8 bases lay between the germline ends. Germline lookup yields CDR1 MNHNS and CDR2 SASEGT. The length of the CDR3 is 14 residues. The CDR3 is CASSEGGYNYGYTF. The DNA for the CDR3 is TGTGCCAGCAGTGAAGGGGGCTACAACTATGGCTACACCTTC.